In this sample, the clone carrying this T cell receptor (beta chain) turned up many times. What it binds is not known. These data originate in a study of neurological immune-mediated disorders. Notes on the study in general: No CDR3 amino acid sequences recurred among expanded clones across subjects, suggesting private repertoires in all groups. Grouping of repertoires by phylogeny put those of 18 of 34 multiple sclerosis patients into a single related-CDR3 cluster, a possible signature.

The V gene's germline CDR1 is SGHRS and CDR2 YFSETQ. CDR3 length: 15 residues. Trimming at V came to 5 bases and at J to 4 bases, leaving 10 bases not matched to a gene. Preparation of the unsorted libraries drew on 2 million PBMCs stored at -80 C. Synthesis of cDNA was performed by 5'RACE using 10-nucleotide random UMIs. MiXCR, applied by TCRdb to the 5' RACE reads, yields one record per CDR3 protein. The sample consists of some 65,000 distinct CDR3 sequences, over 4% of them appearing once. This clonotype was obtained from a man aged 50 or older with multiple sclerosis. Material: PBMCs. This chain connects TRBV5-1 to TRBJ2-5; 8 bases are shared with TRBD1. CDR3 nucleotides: TGCGCCAGCAGGGGAGGAACAGGGGGTTTAGAGACCCAGTACTTC. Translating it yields CASRGGTGGLETQYF. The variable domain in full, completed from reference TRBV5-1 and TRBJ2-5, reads KAGVTQTPRYLIKTRGQQVTLSCSPISGHRSVSWYQQTPGQGLQFLFEYFSETQRNKGNFPGRFSGRQFSNSRSEMNVSTLELGDSALYLCASRGGTGGLETQYFGPGTRLLVL.